This T cell receptor beta chain was sequenced in a study of Ad26.COV2.S vaccination and SARS-CoV-2 variants. About the research overall: Enrollment placed the donor in the COV1001 Ad26.COV2.S trial arm. Study observations and caveats: Reports say spike-specific CD8+ and CD4+ T cell responses covered substantial breadth after vaccination.

The treatment is: 15 to 20 received Ad26.COV2.S at low or high dose, single or two shots; about 5 received placebo; per-sample allocation not given. Samples were taken on day 63 after the first vaccine or placebo injection. Turning to this clone: Its antigen is not identified.

The length of the CDR3 is 14 residues. J lost 7 bases, V lost 4 bases, and 5 bases had no gene match. Germline V CDR1 and CDR2: SGHTA, FQGNSA. Sequencing was performed with immunoSEQ multiplex PCR; in TCRdb, only in-frame clones are kept and a portion is missing. The table has 300,000 to 400,000 clones, approximately 86% seen once. The source of this sequence is a person between 18 and 65 years old who received the Ad26.COV2.S COVID-19 vaccine or a placebo. Here the sequenced sample was peripheral blood, taken in a trial of Ad26.COV2.S vaccine versus placebo. The rearrangement joins TRBV7-2 to TRBJ2-7; TRBD2 agrees at 12 bases. The CDR3 reads CASSSSGRAREQYF. As DNA, the CDR3 is TGTGCCAGCAGCTCTAGCGGGAGGGCGCGGGAGCAGTACTTC.